Each of the 11 T cell receptor beta chains below was sequenced from the same sample in a study of T cell changes during pregnancy in multiple sclerosis. Sequencing used immunoSEQ multiplex PCR; TCRdb keeps in-frame clones, though not all of them. The table shows some 74,000 clones, with 80% to 95% occurring only once. The specimen was peripheral blood, collected after pregnancy. Receptors originate from a female donor in good health, enrolled as a control in a pregnancy study.

This rearrangement joins TRBV19 to TRBJ2-7; TRBD1 agrees at 7 bases. Germline V gene data show CDR1 as LNHDA and CDR2 as SQIVND (reference sequence). Losses at the gene ends were 3 bases for V and 1 base for J; bases not matched to a gene: 3. The CDR3 consists of 14 residues. CDR3 protein: CASSIRDSSYEQYF. DNA of the CDR3: TGTGCCAGTAGTATTCGGGACAGTTCCTACGAGCAGTACTTC.

The rearrangement uses TRBV7-9 and TRBJ2-7, with a weak D call TRBD2 (6 bases). The CDR3 covers 16 residues. Per the germline V gene, CDR1 is SEHNR and CDR2 is FQNEAQ (reference sequence). V was clipped by 1 base and J by 1 base, with 14 bases between them. The CDR3 protein is CASSLVGGMESYEQYF. The CDR3 region has the DNA TGTGCCAGCAGCTTAGTGGGCGGGATGGAATCCTACGAGCAGTACTTC.

The chain uses TRBV6-4 and TRBJ1-6; 10 nucleotides match TRBD1. Per germline, CDR1 MRHNA and CDR2 SNTAGT. The CDR3 spans 14 residues. V shed 0 bases and J 10 bases; nucleotides not matched to a gene: 0. Here the CDR3 reads CASSDSTGGSPLHF. CDR3 nucleotides: TGTGCCAGCAGTGACTCGACAGGGGGCTCACCCCTCCACTTT.

The V call is TRBV7-2, the J call TRBJ2-5; 12 positions agree with TRBD2. The V and J ends lost 5 bases and 4 bases, in that order; junction bases with no gene match: 11. The CDR3 is made up of 17 amino acids. Germline CDR1 SGHTA, CDR2 FQGNSA. This CDR3 reads CASSRQLAGGGGETQYF. The CDR3 DNA sequence: TGTGCCAGCAGCCGGCAACTAGCGGGAGGAGGGGGAGAGACCCAGTACTTC. Full variable domain (remainder filled in from reference TRBV7-2 and TRBJ2-5): GAGVSQSPSNKVTEKGKDVELRCDPISGHTALYWYRQSLGQGLEFLIYFQGNSAPDKSGLPSDRFSAERTGGSVSTLTIQRTQQEDSAVYLCASSRQLAGGGGETQYFGPGTRLLVL.

The V and J genes are TRBV9 and TRBJ2-7, with 9 positions matching TRBD1. Germline CDR1 and CDR2: SGDLS and YYNGEE. This CDR3 region has 15 residues. V gave up 0 bases and J gave up 0 bases; unmatched junction bases: 1. The CDR3 reads CASSVGGQGSYEQYF. CDR3 coding DNA: TGTGCCAGCAGCGTAGGGGGACAGGGCTCCTACGAGCAGTACTTC.

The V gene is TRBV19, the J gene TRBJ1-1; TRBD1 aligns across 8 bases. Germline V gene lookup returns CDR1 LNHDA and CDR2 SQIVND (reference sequence). V was pared by 10 bases and J by 0 bases, with 7 bases of the junction left unmatched. CDR3 length: 14 amino acids. The DNA of the CDR3 is TGTGCCACCAGGACAGGGAGAATGAACACTGAAGCTTTCTTT. Protein: CATRTGRMNTEAFF.

The chain has TRBV7-9 and TRBJ1-1; D may be TRBD1 (6 bases). V was shortened by 3 bases and J by 8 bases, with 10 bases between the two germline ends. Looked up from germline, CDR1 is SEHNR and CDR2 is FQNEAQ (reference sequence). CDR3 size: 12 residues. The CDR3 region has the DNA TGTGCCAGCAGCTTTGGACAGCCCGAAGCTTTCTTT. This codes for CASSFGQPEAFF.

The V call is TRBV18, the J call TRBJ1-5; D ambiguous. The CDR3 has 16 residues. The ends were cut back, 2 bases at V and 7 bases at J, with 18 bases in the middle. Germline values: CDR1 KGHSH, CDR2 LQKENI. The CDR3 bases are TGTGCCAGCTCACCAGGTGCTAGTGCTGTGAGACAGCCCCAGCATTTT. Protein product: CASSPGASAVRQPQHF.

V is TRBV9 and J is TRBJ2-1, with TRBD2 identical over 8 bases. The J segment lost 6 bases and the V segment lost 0 bases, leaving 5 bases of the junction unmatched. The CDR3 consists of 15 residues. CDR1 and CDR2 from the germline V gene are SGDLS and YYNGEE. The CDR3 is CASSVVSLAGNEQFF. The DNA of the CDR3 is TGTGCCAGCAGCGTAGTTTCGCTAGCGGGCAATGAGCAGTTCTTC. Full variable domain (outside the CDR3, taken from reference TRBV9 and TRBJ2-1): DSGVTQTPKHLITATGQRVTLRCSPRSGDLSVYWYQQSLDQGLQFLIQYYNGEERAKGNILERFSAQQFPDLHSELNLSSLELGDSALYFCASSVVSLAGNEQFFGPGTRLTVL.

The V call is TRBV6-1, the J call TRBJ2-3, with TRBD2 matching over 9 bases. The V gene end was trimmed by 10 bases and the J gene end by 3 bases; junction bases not matched to a gene: 8. Per the germline V gene, CDR1 is MNHNS and CDR2 is SASEGT. The CDR3 totals 14 residues. Written as DNA, the CDR3 is TGTGCCATGTCCAAGACTAGCGGTACAGATACGCAGTATTTT. Protein sequence: CAMSKTSGTDTQYF.

The chain uses TRBV18 and TRBJ1-1; D is uncertain. This CDR3 comprises 12 residues. The germline V gene has CDR1 KGHSH and CDR2 LQKENI. V was clipped by 6 bases and J by 8 bases, with 13 bases between them. The CDR3 here is CASSLKWPEAFF. The CDR3 nucleotides read TGTGCCAGCTCCCTGAAGTGGCCCGAAGCTTTCTTT.